A selection of T cell receptor beta chains follows, all from one sample in a study of post-analysis software for immune sequencing data. MiXCR, run by TCRdb on the PCR reads, gives a single entry per CDR3 protein. The data show about 540,000 distinct CDR3 sequences, with 34% seen just once and approximately 5.4% held by the top ten. The specimen was blood. The receptors derive from a girl aged 2-17 years with multiple sclerosis. Both conserved end residues are part of each CDR3. A D gene is named only where the DNA matches it firmly. Clone size appears in some rows only: once, few, many, or a class for an expanded clone.

TRBJ1-2,TRBD1,-,TRBV20-1,TGCAGTGTCTTGACCCAACCGGGACAGGCTGATGGCTACACCTTC,CSVLTQPGQADGYTF
TRBJ1-2,TRBD1,-,TRBV29-1,TGCAGCGTTGTGGGGACAGGGGGCGGGTATGGCTACACCTTC,CSVVGTGGGYGYTF
TRBJ1-2,TRBD1,few,TRBV18,TGTGCCAGCTCATCGACAGGGGACCTCTATGGCTACACCTTC,CASSSTGDLYGYTF
TRBJ2-3,-,few,TRBV7-2,TGTGCCAGCAGCTCAAACCAGGGATTTTTTAGCACAGATACGCAGTATTTT,CASSSNQGFFSTDTQYF
TRBJ2-3,TRBD1,few,TRBV20-1,TGCAGGACAGGGAGTGGCGCAGATACGCAGTATTTT,CRTGSGADTQYF
TRBJ2-7,-,few,TRBV12-3/TRBV12-4,TGTGCCAGCAAGCCCGACACAGCCTACGAGCAGTACTTC,CASKPDTAYEQYF
TRBJ2-1,TRBD2,-,TRBV5-1,TGCGCCAGCAGCTTGGACCCCTCCGCGGGGGGGCGTGACAATGAGCAGTTCTTC,CASSLDPSAGGRDNEQFF
TRBJ2-7,TRBD1,-,TRBV20-1,TGCAGTGCCCGGGACAGGATACCTGGCGAGCAGTACTTC,CSARDRIPGEQYF
TRBJ2-5,TRBD2,-,TRBV9,TGTGCCAGCAGCCCCGGGGGGGTCTACCAAGAGACCCAGTACTTC,CASSPGGVYQETQYF
TRBJ2-1,TRBD1,few,TRBV12-3/TRBV12-4,TGTGCCAGCAGTACATGGACAGGGACACCGGACAATGAGCAGTTCTTC,CASSTWTGTPDNEQFF
TRBJ2-1,-,few,TRBV29-1,TGCAGCGTTGAAGACCCAGGTGAGCAGTTCTTC,CSVEDPGEQFF
TRBJ2-1,TRBD2,few,TRBV4-2,TGTGCCAGCAGCCAGAATAGCGGGGGGGCCTACAATGAGCAGTTCTTC,CASSQNSGGAYNEQFF
TRBJ2-1,TRBD2,-,TRBV7-9,TGTGCCAGCAGCCCCGGGGGGGCCGGGCAGTTCTTC,CASSPGGAGQFF
TRBJ2-7,-,-,TRBV18,TGTGCCAGCTCCCAAATAGACAGGTCCTCCTACGAGCAGTACTTC,CASSQIDRSSYEQYF
TRBJ2-7,-,-,TRBV27,TGTGCCAGCAAAACAGGGATCGAGCAGTACTTC,CASKTGIEQYF
TRBJ2-5,-,-,TRBV6-2/TRBV6-3,TGTGCCGGCAGTGACGGTAGACTCCAAGAGACCCAGTACTTC,CAGSDGRLQETQYF
TRBJ2-5,-,few,TRBV24-1,TGTGCCACCAGTGATTTGGTGGGGGGGGCGACCCAGTACTTC,CATSDLVGGATQYF
TRBJ2-5,TRBD1,-,TRBV12-3/TRBV12-4,TGTGCCAGCAGTCCAACCGGGACAGGGACCCCAGATCAAGAGACCCAGTACTTC,CASSPTGTGTPDQETQYF
TRBJ2-6,-,-,TRBV5-4,TGTGCCAGCAGCTTGGTCCCGAAATTCTCTGGGGCCAACGTCCTGACTTTC,CASSLVPKFSGANVLTF
TRBJ2-4,-,-,TRBV4-1,TGCGCCAGCAGCCAAGAGTCGGGATTTGGCCTTAAAAACATTCAGTACTTC,CASSQESGFGLKNIQYF
TRBJ1-2,-,-,TRBV5-1,TGCGCCAGCAGCCAACCAGGGATGGACGGCTACACCTTC,CASSQPGMDGYTF
TRBJ1-2,-,few,TRBV10-3,TGTGCCATCAGTGAGTCCACAGTTAACTATGGCTACACCTTC,CAISESTVNYGYTF
TRBJ2-1,TRBD1,-,TRBV6-5,TGTGCCAGCAGTTACGAACAGGGGTCCTACAATGAGCAGTTCTTC,CASSYEQGSYNEQFF
TRBJ2-1,TRBD2,-,TRBV11-2,TGTGCCAGCAGCCTCCCTCGGGGCCGGCTAGCGGAGAATCGTTACAATGAGCAGTTCTTC,CASSLPRGRLAENRYNEQFF
TRBJ2-7,-,-,TRBV29-1,TGCAGCGCCTTAACTGGGTGGCCGGGCGAGCAGTACTTC,CSALTGWPGEQYF
TRBJ2-5,TRBD2,few,TRBV20-1,TGCAGTGCTAGAGGGTTAGCGGGTGGGGAGACCCAGTACTTC,CSARGLAGGETQYF
TRBJ1-1,-,-,TRBV12-3/TRBV12-4,TGTGCCAGCAGTTTTCAGATCCGGAACACTGAAGCTTTCTTT,CASSFQIRNTEAFF
TRBJ2-5,-,few,TRBV28,TGTGCCAGCAGGCCGGGACTCCAAGAGACCCAGTACTTC,CASRPGLQETQYF
TRBJ2-7,TRBD1,-,TRBV12-3/TRBV12-4,TGTGCCAGCAGTTCGGGACAGGGGGCAGGCGAGCAGTACTTC,CASSSGQGAGEQYF
TRBJ1-5,-,-,TRBV27,TGTGCCAGCAGTCTCCGTTGGGCGGGCAATCAGCCCCAGCATTTT,CASSLRWAGNQPQHF
TRBJ2-1,-,-,TRBV6-5,TGTGCCAGCCACGAAGGGGGGAGAGACAATGAGCAGTTCTTC,CASHEGGRDNEQFF
TRBJ1-2,TRBD1,-,TRBV6-1,TGTGCCAGCAGCCCCTTTACTTCGACAGGGGGCGGCTATGGCTACACCTTC,CASSPFTSTGGGYGYTF
TRBJ2-3,-,few,TRBV3-1,TGTGCCAGCAGCCAAGGTCACCCCACGGGATCAAAGCAGTATTTT,CASSQGHPTGSKQYF
TRBJ1-4,-,few,TRBV3-1,TGTGCCAGCAGCCAAGATATCGGCGGGGGCGGCGAAAAGCTGTTTTTT,CASSQDIGGGGEKLFF
TRBJ1-6,-,few,TRBV20-1,TGCAGTGCTTACGACAGGCGAGATGATTCACCCCTCCACTTT,CSAYDRRDDSPLHF
TRBJ2-1,TRBD2,-,TRBV12-3/TRBV12-4,TGTGCCAGCAGTTTAGGATCGCGGCTAGCGGGCTACAATGAGCAGTTCTTC,CASSLGSRLAGYNEQFF
TRBJ1-2,-,few,TRBV24-1,TGTGCCACCAGTGAACAGGGCGGCGGCTACACCTTC,CATSEQGGGYTF
TRBJ1-4,TRBD1,-,TRBV29-1,TGCAGCGTGGCCGGGACAGGGCCTGATGAAAAACTGTTTTTT,CSVAGTGPDEKLFF
TRBJ2-6,-,few,TRBV11-2,TGTGCCAGCAGCCCAAATTACGCGGGCACTGGGGCCAACGTCCTGACTTTC,CASSPNYAGTGANVLTF
TRBJ2-3,-,once,TRBV2,TGTGCCAGCAGTGAAACCGAGGATACGCAGTATTTT,CASSETEDTQYF
TRBJ1-1,-,-,TRBV6-5,TGTGCCAGCAGTTACTCGATTAATAACGTGGGCCGAACCACTGAAGCTTTCTTT,CASSYSINNVGRTTEAFF
TRBJ2-2,-,-,TRBV29-1,TGCAGCGTTGAGTTAGTCACCGGGGAGCTGTTTTTT,CSVELVTGELFF
TRBJ2-1,TRBD2,-,TRBV5-1,TGCGCCAGCAGCTTGGTTGGGACTAGCGGGGGAAATGAGCAGTTCTTC,CASSLVGTSGGNEQFF
TRBJ2-3,TRBD2,few,TRBV3-1,TGTGCCAGCAGCCAAGATATCCTAGCGGACCAGTATTTT,CASSQDILADQYF
TRBJ2-5,-,-,TRBV3-1,TGTGCCAGCAGCTGGAAACAAGAGACCCAGTACTTC,CASSWKQETQYF
TRBJ2-5,-,-,TRBV21-1,TGTGCCAGCAGCAAAGTTCACGGAGGCAGGGGGCGGGAGACCCAGTACTTC,CASSKVHGGRGRETQYF
TRBJ2-1,TRBD2,few,TRBV12-3/TRBV12-4,TGTGCCAGCAGTTTAGGGGTAGCGGGGGTCCACGGGGGATACAATGAGCAGTTCTTC,CASSLGVAGVHGGYNEQFF
TRBJ2-7,TRBD2,-,TRBV3-1,TGTGCCAGCAGCCCCGGGACTACCGCCTACGAGCAGTACTTC,CASSPGTTAYEQYF
TRBJ2-5,TRBD2,-,TRBV5-1,TGCGCCAGCAGCTCGGGACTAGCGGGGATTCATGGAGAGACCCAGTACTTC,CASSSGLAGIHGETQYF
TRBJ2-7,-,-,TRBV7-2,TGTGCCAGCAGCTTAGAGGAGGGGCCGGCCTACGAGCAGTACTTC,CASSLEEGPAYEQYF
TRBJ2-5,TRBD1,few,TRBV12-3/TRBV12-4,TGTGCCAGCAGTTTGTGGGACAGGCAAGAGACGCAGTACTTC,CASSLWDRQETQYF
TRBJ2-1,-,-,TRBV27,TGTGCCAGCAGTTGGGGACAAACTGGGGAACGGTTCTTC,CASSWGQTGERFF
TRBJ2-5,-,-,TRBV15,TGTGCCACCGCCTTGGATAGGGAGACCCAGTACTTC,CATALDRETQYF
TRBJ1-2,-,many,TRBV5-1,TGCGCCAGCAGCTTGGCAAGCACAGCCTACAGAATAGGCTACACCTTC,CASSLASTAYRIGYTF
TRBJ2-1,-,few,TRBV10-2,TGCGCCAGCAGTGAGCCCCGTACAGGGAACTACAATGAGCAGTTCTTC,CASSEPRTGNYNEQFF